The 21 T cell receptor beta chains below were found in one sample sequenced in a study of siplizumab effects on memory and regulatory T cells. Sequencing was performed with immunoSEQ multiplex PCR; in TCRdb, only in-frame clones are kept and a portion is missing. This repertoire shows about 120,000 clones, about 94% found once; its top ten account for roughly 1.8%. The sample was non-Treg CD4+ T cells sorted from blood. These receptors came from a human donor in good health.

The chain recombines TRBV5-1 with TRBJ1-2, with 7 nucleotides matching TRBD1. The germline gives CDR1 SGHRS, CDR2 YFSETQ. The length of the CDR3 is 13 residues. V dropped 3 bases and J dropped 4; count of bases not matched to a gene: 3. The CDR3, as DNA: TGCGCCAGCAGCTCCGGGACAGTCTATGGCTACACCTTC. Translating gives CASSSGTVYGYTF.

V gene TRBV21-1 combines with J gene TRBJ1-5. TRBV21-1 is noted as a pseudogene. The CDR3 contains 14 residues. The CDR3 loop reads CASSREGGNQPQHF. The CDR3 bases are TGTGCCAGCAGCCGGGAAGGGGGCAATCAGCCCCAGCATTTT.

V and J are TRBV10-1 and TRBJ1-1, with 7 nucleotides matching TRBD1. This CDR3 has 15 residues. The V and J ends lost 8 bases and 4 bases, in that order; junction bases with no gene match: 13. Germline loops: CDR1 WNHNN, CDR2 SYGVQD (reference sequence). For the CDR3, the DNA is TGCGCCAGCCTTGCGGTCGACAGGGTCAGCACTGAAGCTTTCTTT. It yields the protein CASLAVDRVSTEAFF.

V is TRBV29-1 and J is TRBJ2-5; D tentatively fits TRBD1 or TRBD2 (6 bases each). This CDR3 is 12 amino acids long. V lost 5 bases, J lost 5 bases, and 12 bases lay in between. The germline V gene encodes CDR1 SQVTM and CDR2 ANQGSEA. The CDR3, as DNA: TGCAGCGTTAACGGGGGCAAGGAGACCCAGTACTTC. Translated: CSVNGGKETQYF.

The rearrangement joins TRBV27 to TRBJ1-2, with 9 bases fitting TRBD1. This CDR3 spans 15 amino acids. CDR1 and CDR2 (germline): MNHEY, SMNVEV (reference sequence). The ends lost 0 bases at V and 5 bases at J; junction bases unmatched: 4. The CDR3: CASSLSGQGDYGYTF. The DNA of the CDR3 is TGTGCCAGCAGTTTATCGGGACAGGGAGATTATGGCTACACCTTC.

The J gene is TRBJ1-1, the V gene TRBV30; no clear D gene. The germline gives CDR1 GTSNPN, CDR2 SVGIG (reference sequence). The CDR3 length is 13 residues. The V end lost 4 bases, the J end lost 0 bases, and 9 bases lay between the germline ends. The CDR3 sequence: CAWNAGMNTEAFF. The CDR3 DNA reads TGTGCCTGGAATGCGGGAATGAACACTGAAGCTTTCTTT.

The CDR3 nucleotides read TGTGCCAGCAGTGAATCTTTCGGGACTAGCTCGGTCAACGAGCAGTACTTC. As protein: CASSESFGTSSVNEQYF. The chain employs TRBV6-1 and TRBJ2-7; TRBD2 matches at 9 bases. Germline loops: CDR1 MNHNS, CDR2 SASEGT. This CDR3 spans 17 amino acids. V was pared by 2 bases and J by 5 bases, with 13 bases of the junction left unmatched.

The chain is built from TRBV25-1 and TRBJ1-6; the D is unclear. Germline-derived CDR1 and CDR2 are MGHDK and SYGVNS. Trimming left V 1 base short and J 0 bases short, with 13 bases between. The CDR3 is 18 amino acids. The CDR3 DNA reads TGTGCCAGCAGTGAATTTGGCCGGGCCCCCTCCTATAATTCACCCCTCCACTTT. Translated, it gives CASSEFGRAPSYNSPLHF.

The chain links TRBV27 to TRBJ2-7; D might be TRBD2 (5 bases). The germline CDR1 and CDR2 sequences are MNHEY and SMNVEV (reference sequence). The CDR3 totals 14 residues. Trimming removed 6 bases from V and 2 bases from J, with 14 bases in between. The CDR3 coding sequence is TGTGCCAGCAGACCTTCGGACTTACCCTACGAGCAGTACTTC. It yields the protein CASRPSDLPYEQYF.

The rearrangement links TRBV14 to TRBJ2-7, with a possible D match to TRBD2 (5 bases). V was shortened by 2 bases and J by 6 bases, with 11 bases between the two germline ends. Germline assignment: CDR1 SGHDN and CDR2 FVKESK. This CDR3 region has 13 residues. CDR3 coding DNA: TGTGCCAGCAGCCAAATGAGAGGGAGCGAGCAGTACTTC. This sequence encodes CASSQMRGSEQYF.

In its sample, this clone was seen once. The chain recombines TRBV5-6 with TRBJ1-2; D gene ambiguous. Germline V CDR1 and CDR2: SGHDT, YYEEEE. The CDR3 loop spans 15 amino acids. The ends were cut back, 1 base at V and 3 bases at J, with 13 bases in the middle. CDR3 nucleotide sequence: TGTGCCAGCAGCTTGTACGGCCTCCTAGACTATGGCTACACCTTC. Its translation is CASSLYGLLDYGYTF.

The CDR3 loop is CATSRSGQGAVQPQHF. The DNA of the CDR3 is TGTGCCACCAGCAGGTCAGGACAGGGGGCTGTTCAGCCCCAGCATTTT. V gene TRBV15 combines with J gene TRBJ1-5; TRBD1 agrees at 11 bases. Losses at the gene ends were 3 bases for V and 6 bases for J; bases not matched to a gene: 7. The CDR3 is 16 residues long. Germline lookup yields CDR1 LNHNV and CDR2 YYDKDF (reference sequence).

This clone was observed a single time. V is TRBV5-6 and J is TRBJ2-3, with 7 bases matching TRBD1. The CDR3 extends over 15 amino acids. With V trimmed by 2 bases and J by 3 bases, 6 bases remained unmatched. Germline CDR1 SGHDT, CDR2 YYEEEE. The CDR3: CASSLREGATDTQYF. As DNA, the CDR3 is TGTGCCAGCAGCTTAAGAGAGGGGGCGACAGATACGCAGTATTTT.

CDR3 sequence reads: CASSLRGADTQYF. The CDR3 DNA sequence: TGCGCCAGCAGCTTGAGGGGGGCAGATACGCAGTATTTT. This chain links TRBV5-1 with TRBJ2-3, with D perhaps being TRBD1 or TRBD2 (6 bases each). The CDR3 length is 13 residues. V was cut by 1 base and J by 4 bases, with 7 bases left in between. Germline CDR1 and CDR2: SGHRS and YFSETQ.

In DNA form, the CDR3 reads TGTGCCAGCAGTGAAGCGACAGACGATCAGCCCCAGCATTTT. Its translation: CASSEATDDQPQHF. The chain joins TRBV2 to TRBJ1-5; a weak D match, TRBD1 (5 bases). This CDR3 comprises 14 residues. The V gene's germline CDR1 is SNHLY and CDR2 FYNNEI. V was shortened by 0 bases and J by 5 bases, with 8 bases between the two germline ends.

The rearrangement links TRBV6-6 to TRBJ1-1; possible D gene TRBD1, 6 bases. V was clipped by 7 bases and J by 4 bases, with 13 bases between them. The CDR3 consists of 13 residues. Germline V gives CDR1 MNHNY, CDR2 SVGAGI (reference sequence). CDR3 nucleotides: TGTGCCAGCACCAACAGGGATAGCACTGAAGCTTTCTTT. Amino acids: CASTNRDSTEAFF.

The rearrangement uses TRBV7-9 and TRBJ2-1, with 11 bases that match TRBD1. The J segment lost 7 bases and the V segment lost 5 bases, leaving 7 bases of the junction unmatched. Germline V gene lookup returns CDR1 SEHNR and CDR2 FQNEAQ (reference sequence). CDR3 length: 15 amino acids. The CDR3 DNA follows: TGTGCCAGCAGCCGGGGACAGGGGGACGTGAATGAGCAGTTCTTC. This sequence encodes CASSRGQGDVNEQFF.

V gene TRBV30 combines with J gene TRBJ2-5; D gene ambiguous. CDR1 and CDR2 (germline): GTSNPN, SVGIG (reference sequence). Trimming left V 0 bases short and J 4 bases short, with 6 bases between. The CDR3 sequence is 12 residues long. The CDR3 reads CAWSVLSETQYF. DNA of the CDR3: TGTGCCTGGAGTGTACTGTCAGAGACCCAGTACTTC.

This clone was seen just once. The V call is TRBV7-2, the J call TRBJ2-7; the match to TRBD2 covers 7 bases. The CDR3 is made up of 13 amino acids. CDR1 is SGHTA and CDR2 is FQGNSA in the germline V gene. V dropped 5 bases and J dropped 4; count of bases not matched to a gene: 5. CDR3 amino acids: CASSRDYNYEQYF. As DNA, the CDR3 is TGTGCCAGCAGCAGGGACTATAATTACGAGCAGTACTTC.

The gene calls are TRBV6-6 and TRBJ1-2; TRBD1 aligns across 9 bases. The ends lost 4 bases at V and 8 bases at J; junction bases unmatched: 8. From germline, CDR1 is MNHNY and CDR2 SVGAGI (reference sequence). The CDR3 is 14 residues long. The CDR3 here is CASSWADRGGGYTF. CDR3 coding DNA: TGTGCCAGCAGTTGGGCCGACAGGGGGGGAGGCTACACCTTC.

The chain employs TRBV5-4 and TRBJ2-3; D uncertain. Trimming took 0 bases from V and 2 from J, leaving 13 bases between them. The CDR3 covers 16 residues. Germline CDR1 and CDR2: SGHNT and YYREEE (reference sequence). The CDR3, as DNA: TGTGCCAGCAGCTTGGCCCTCAAACCAAACACAGATACGCAGTATTTT. It translates to CASSLALKPNTDTQYF.